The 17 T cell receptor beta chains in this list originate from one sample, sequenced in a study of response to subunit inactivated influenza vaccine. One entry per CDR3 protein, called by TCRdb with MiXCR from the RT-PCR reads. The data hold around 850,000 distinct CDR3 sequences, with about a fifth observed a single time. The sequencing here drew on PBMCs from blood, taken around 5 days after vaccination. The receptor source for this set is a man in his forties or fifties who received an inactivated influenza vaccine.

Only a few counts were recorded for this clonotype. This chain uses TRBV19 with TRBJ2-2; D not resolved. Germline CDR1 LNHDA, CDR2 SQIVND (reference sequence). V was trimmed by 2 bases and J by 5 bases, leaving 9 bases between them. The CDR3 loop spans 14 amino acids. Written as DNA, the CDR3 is TGTGCCAGTAGTATATTTCAAGGAACCGGGGAGCTGTTTTTT. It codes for CASSIFQGTGELFF. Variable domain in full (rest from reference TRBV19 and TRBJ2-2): DGGITQSPKYLFRKEGQNVTLSCEQNLNHDAMYWYRQDPGQGLRLIYYSQIVNDFQKGDIAEGYSVSREKKESFPLTVTSAQKNPTAFYLCASSIFQGTGELFFGEGSRLTVL.

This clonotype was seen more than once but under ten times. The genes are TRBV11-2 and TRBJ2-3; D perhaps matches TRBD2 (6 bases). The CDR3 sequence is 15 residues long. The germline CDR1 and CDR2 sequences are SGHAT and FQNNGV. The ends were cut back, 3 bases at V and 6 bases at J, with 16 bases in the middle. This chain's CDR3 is CASSLLVSGKDTQYF. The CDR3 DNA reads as TGTGCCAGCAGCTTGCTGGTTAGCGGTAAGGATACGCAGTATTTT.

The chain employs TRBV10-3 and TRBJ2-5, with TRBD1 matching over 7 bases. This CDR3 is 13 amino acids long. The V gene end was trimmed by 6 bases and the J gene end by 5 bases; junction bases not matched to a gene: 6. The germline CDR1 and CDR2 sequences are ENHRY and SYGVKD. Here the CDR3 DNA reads TGTGCCATCAGCATACAGGGGAAGGAGACCCAGTACTTC. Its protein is CAISIQGKETQYF.

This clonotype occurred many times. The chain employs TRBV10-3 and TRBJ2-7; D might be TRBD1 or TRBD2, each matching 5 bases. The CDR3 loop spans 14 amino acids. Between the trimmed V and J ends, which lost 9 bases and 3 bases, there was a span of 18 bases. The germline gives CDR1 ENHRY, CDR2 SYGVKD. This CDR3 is CAIASFGTNYEQYF. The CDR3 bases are TGTGCCATTGCCTCTTTCGGGACGAACTACGAGCAGTACTTC.

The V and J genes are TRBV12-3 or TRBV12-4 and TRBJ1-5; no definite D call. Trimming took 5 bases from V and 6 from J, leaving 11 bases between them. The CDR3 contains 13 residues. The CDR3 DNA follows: TGTGCCAGCAGTCTTTCTTCGGCTCAGCCCCAGCATTTT. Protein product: CASSLSSAQPQHF.

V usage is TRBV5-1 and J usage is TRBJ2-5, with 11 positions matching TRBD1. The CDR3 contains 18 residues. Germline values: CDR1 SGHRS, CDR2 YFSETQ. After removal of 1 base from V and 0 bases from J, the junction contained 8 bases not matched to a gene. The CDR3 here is CASSLRTGGPPNQETQYF. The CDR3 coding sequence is TGCGCCAGCAGCTTGCGGACAGGGGGCCCGCCTAACCAAGAGACCCAGTACTTC.

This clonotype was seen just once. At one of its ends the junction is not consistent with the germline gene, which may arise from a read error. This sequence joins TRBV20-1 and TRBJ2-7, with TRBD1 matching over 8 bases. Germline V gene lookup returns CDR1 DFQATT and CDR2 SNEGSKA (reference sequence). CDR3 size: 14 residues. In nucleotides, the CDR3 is TGCACTGCTACCTGGCTGGACAGGGTTGACGAGCAGTACTTC. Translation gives CTATWLDRVDEQYF.

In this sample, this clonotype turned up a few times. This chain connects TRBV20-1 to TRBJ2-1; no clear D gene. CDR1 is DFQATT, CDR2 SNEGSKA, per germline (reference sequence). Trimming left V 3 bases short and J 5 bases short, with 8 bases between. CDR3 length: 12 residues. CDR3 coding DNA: TGCAGTGCTAGTCTCGCGGACAATGAGCAGTTCTTC. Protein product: CSASLADNEQFF.

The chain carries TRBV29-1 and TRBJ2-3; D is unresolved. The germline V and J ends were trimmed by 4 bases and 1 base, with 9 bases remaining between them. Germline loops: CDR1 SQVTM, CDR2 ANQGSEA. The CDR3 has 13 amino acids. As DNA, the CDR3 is TGCAGCGTTGCTGTCCGAGGCACAGATACGCAGTATTTT. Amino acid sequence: CSVAVRGTDTQYF.

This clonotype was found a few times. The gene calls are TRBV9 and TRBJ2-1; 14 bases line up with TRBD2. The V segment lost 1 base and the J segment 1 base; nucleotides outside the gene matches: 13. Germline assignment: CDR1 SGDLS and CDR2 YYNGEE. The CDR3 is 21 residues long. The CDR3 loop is CASSVRGVGTSGSGSYNEQFF. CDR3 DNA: TGTGCCAGCAGCGTAAGGGGAGTGGGGACTAGCGGGAGCGGGTCCTACAATGAGCAGTTCTTC.

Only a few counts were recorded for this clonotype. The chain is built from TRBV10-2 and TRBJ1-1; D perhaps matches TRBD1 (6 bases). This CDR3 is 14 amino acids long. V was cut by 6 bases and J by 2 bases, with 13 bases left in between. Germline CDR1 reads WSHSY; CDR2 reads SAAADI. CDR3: CASRDSRTNTEAFF. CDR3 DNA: TGCGCCAGCAGGGACAGTAGAACTAACACTGAAGCTTTCTTT.

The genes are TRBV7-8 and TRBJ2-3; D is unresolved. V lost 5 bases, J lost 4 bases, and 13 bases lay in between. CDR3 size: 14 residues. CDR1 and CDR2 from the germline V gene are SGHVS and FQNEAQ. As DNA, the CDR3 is TGTGCCAGCAGCCCCATTACGTTATCAGATACGCAGTATTTT. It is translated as CASSPITLSDTQYF.

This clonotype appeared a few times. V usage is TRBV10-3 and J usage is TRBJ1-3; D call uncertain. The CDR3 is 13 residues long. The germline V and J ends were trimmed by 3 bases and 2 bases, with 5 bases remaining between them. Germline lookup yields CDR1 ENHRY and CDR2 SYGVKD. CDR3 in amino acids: CAISENPGNTIYF. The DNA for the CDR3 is TGTGCCATCAGTGAAAATCCTGGAAACACCATATATTTT.

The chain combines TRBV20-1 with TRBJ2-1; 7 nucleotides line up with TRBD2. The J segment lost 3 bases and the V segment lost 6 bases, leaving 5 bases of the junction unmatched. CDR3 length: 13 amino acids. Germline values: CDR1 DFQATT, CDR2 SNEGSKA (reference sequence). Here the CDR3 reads CSARSGNYNEQFF. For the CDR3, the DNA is TGCAGTGCCAGGAGCGGGAACTACAATGAGCAGTTCTTC.

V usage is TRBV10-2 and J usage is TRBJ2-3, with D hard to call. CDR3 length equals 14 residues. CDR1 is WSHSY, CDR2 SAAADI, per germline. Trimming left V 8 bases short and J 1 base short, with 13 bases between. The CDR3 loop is CASSQGLGTDTQYF. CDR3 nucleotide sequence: TGCGCCAGCTCTCAAGGTCTGGGCACAGATACGCAGTATTTT.

Written as DNA, the CDR3 is TGCAGTGCAGCAGGTGCGGGAGGGGAGAGTAACTATGGCTACACCTTC. Its translation is CSAAGAGGESNYGYTF. The chain has TRBV20-1 and TRBJ1-2, with D perhaps matching TRBD1 (5 bases). CDR1 and CDR2 (germline): DFQATT, SNEGSKA (reference sequence). This CDR3 region has 16 residues. V gave up 6 bases and J gave up 1 base, with 21 bases separating them.

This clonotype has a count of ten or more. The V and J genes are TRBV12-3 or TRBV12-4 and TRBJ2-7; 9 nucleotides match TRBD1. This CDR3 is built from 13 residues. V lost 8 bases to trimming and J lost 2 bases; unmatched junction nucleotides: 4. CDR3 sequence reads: CASSGQGPYEQYF. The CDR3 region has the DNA TGTGCCAGCTCGGGACAGGGTCCCTACGAGCAGTACTTC.